Listed below are T cell receptor beta chains from one sample, sequenced in a study of cytomegalovirus exposure and HLA in healthy donors. Sequencing used immunoSEQ multiplex PCR; TCRdb keeps in-frame clones, though not all of them. The sample table sets out 63,000 or so clones. The sample comprised PBMCs. These receptors were collected from a boy younger than 18 in good health and CMV-seronegative. Each CDR3 is given with its conserved first and last residue. The D gene is left open where the match is weak.

D	V	J	DNA	CDR3
NA	TRBV6-1	TRBJ2-7	TGTGCCAGCAGTGCCGGTGGACTACGACAGTACGAGCAGTACTTC	CASSAGGLRQYEQYF
TRBD2	TRBV18	TRBJ2-3	TGTGCCAGCTCACGGACTAGCGGGGGCACCGGAAGCACAGATACGCAGTATTTT	CASSRTSGGTGSTDTQYF
NA	TRBV7-2	TRBJ2-1	TGTGCCAGCAGCTCCGGTAGCTATGAGCAGTTCTTC	CASSSGSYEQFF
TRBD1	TRBV5-4	TRBJ1-1	TGTGCCAGCAGCTTGGAACCGGGACAGGGCGGCGCTGAAGCTTTCTTT	CASSLEPGQGGAEAFF
TRBD1	TRBV11-2	TRBJ1-2	TGTGCCAGCAGCTTAGCTTCGGGACAGGGTGACTATGGCTACACCTTC	CASSLASGQGDYGYTF
NA	TRBV2	TRBJ2-6	TGTGCCAGCACCCGAAGAGGACGGGGAGAAGGGGCCAACGTCCTGACTTTC	CASTRRGRGEGANVLTF
NA	TRBV7-9	TRBJ2-3	TGTGCCAGCAGCCATACAGGTAGCACAGATACGCAGTATTTT	CASSHTGSTDTQYF
TRBD2	TRBV5-4	TRBJ2-5	TGTGCCAGCAGCTTCCCCCCTTCTGGACTAGCTGTAGGAGAGACCCAGTACTTC	CASSFPPSGLAVGETQYF
TRBD1	TRBV6-1	TRBJ1-2	TGTGCCAGCAGTGCCCCCGCAGGGACAGGGCCCCGGAACTATGGCTACACCTTC	CASSAPAGTGPRNYGYTF
NA	TRBV9	TRBJ1-1	TGTGCCAGCAGCGGGACAGCACTCACTGAAGCTTTCTTT	CASSGTALTEAFF
TRBD2	TRBV5-1	TRBJ2-1	TGCGCCAGCAGCCAAACTAGCGGGGCTCACAATGAGCAGTTCTTC	CASSQTSGAHNEQFF
NA	TRBV2	TRBJ2-5	TGTGCCAGCAGTGGGGGAGGAGAGACCCAGTACTTC	CASSGGGETQYF
TRBD1	TRBV27	TRBJ1-5	TGTGCCAGCAGTTTAGGCTCGACAGGGGGGGGCCAGCCCCAGCATTTT	CASSLGSTGGGQPQHF
NA	TRBV4-1	TRBJ1-1	TGCGCCAGCAGCCTACAGGCACAGGGCGGGAACACTGAAGCTTTCTTT	CASSLQAQGGNTEAFF
NA	TRBV27	TRBJ1-2	TGTGCCAGCAGTCCTACAGGGCTCGCTTTTTATGGCTACACCTTC	CASSPTGLAFYGYTF
NA	TRBV6-6	TRBJ2-7	TGTGCCAGCAGTTACTCCCGACAGGACGAGCAGTACTTC	CASSYSRQDEQYF
TRBD2	TRBV10-3	TRBJ2-1	TGTGCCACGGCCCTCCCAACCATGGGAGGGAATGAGCAGTTCTTC	CATALPTMGGNEQFF
NA	TRBV18	TRBJ2-3	TGTGCCAGCTCACCGGCGGCAGATACGCAGTATTTT	CASSPAADTQYF
TRBD2	TRBV4-1	TRBJ2-5	TGCGCCAGCAGCTCTAACGGGGGGGTAGAGACCCAGTACTTC	CASSSNGGVETQYF
NA	TRBV7-6	TRBJ1-4	TGTGCCAGCAGCCCCGGGACGGGGGGCCGGGGTGAAAAACTGTTTTTT	CASSPGTGGRGEKLFF
TRBD2	TRBV7-9	TRBJ2-1	TGTGCCAGCAGCCAAACCGGGAGGTACAATGAGCAGTTCTTC	CASSQTGRYNEQFF
NA	TRBV11-1	TRBJ1-2	TGTGCCAGCACCCTCCTCAGTCCCTTCAACTATGGCTACACCTTC	CASTLLSPFNYGYTF
TRBD1	TRBV5-8	TRBJ1-1	TGTGCCAGCAGCTCCGGGACAGGGGCGAACACTGAAGCTTTCTTT	CASSSGTGANTEAFF
TRBD1	TRBV6-6	TRBJ1-2	TGTGCCAGCAGGGACAGGGCCATTACCTATGGCTACACCTTC	CASRDRAITYGYTF
NA	TRBV7-2	TRBJ1-3	TGTGCCAGCAGCGGTACAACTGGAAACACCATATATTTT	CASSGTTGNTIYF
NA	TRBV5-1	TRBJ1-2	TGCGCCAGCAGCTCCACAGCAGGGTATGGCTACACCTTC	CASSSTAGYGYTF